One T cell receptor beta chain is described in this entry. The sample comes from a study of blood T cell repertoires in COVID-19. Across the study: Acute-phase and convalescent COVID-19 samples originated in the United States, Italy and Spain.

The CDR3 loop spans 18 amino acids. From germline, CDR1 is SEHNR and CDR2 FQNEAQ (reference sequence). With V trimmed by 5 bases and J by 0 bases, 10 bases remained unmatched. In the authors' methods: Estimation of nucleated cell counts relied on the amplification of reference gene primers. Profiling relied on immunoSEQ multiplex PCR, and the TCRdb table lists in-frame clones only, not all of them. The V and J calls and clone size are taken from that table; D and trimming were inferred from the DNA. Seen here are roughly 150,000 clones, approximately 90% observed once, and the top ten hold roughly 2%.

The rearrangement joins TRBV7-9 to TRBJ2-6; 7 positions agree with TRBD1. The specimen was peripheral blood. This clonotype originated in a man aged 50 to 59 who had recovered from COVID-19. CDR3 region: CASSPGGQRFSGANVLTF. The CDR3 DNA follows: TGTGCCAGCAGCCCAGGGGGACAGAGGTTCTCTGGGGCCAACGTCCTGACTTTC.